The text below deals with one T cell receptor beta chain. No antigen is known for it. The assay ran at deep level. Assay used: immunoSEQ multiplex PCR; TCRdb lists only in-frame clones, some missing. The table includes 2 million to 2.5 million clones, under 95% detected once. Caucasian adults living in Nashville, Tennessee, provided all samples. This record belongs to a study of shared clonotypes between healthy human individuals. Study-wide points: A limitation of the genetic and exposure-history diversity represented arose from few donors.

The CDR3 covers 16 residues. Germline CDR1 reads SEHNR; CDR2 reads FQNEAQ (reference sequence). Trimming left V 1 base short and J 7 bases short, with 16 bases between. J is TRBJ2-2 and V is TRBV7-9; D is undetermined. Sequenced: naive CD4+ T cells from PBMCs. Subset noted: CD45RA+ positively selected. The receptor's source is a young man in good health. Some clones in this sample may be carry-over from other donors' samples. The CDR3 DNA sequence: TGTGCCAGCAGCTTAGTGATTGCGGCCTTCGGCGGGGAGCTGTTTTTT. Its protein product is CASSLVIAAFGGELFF.